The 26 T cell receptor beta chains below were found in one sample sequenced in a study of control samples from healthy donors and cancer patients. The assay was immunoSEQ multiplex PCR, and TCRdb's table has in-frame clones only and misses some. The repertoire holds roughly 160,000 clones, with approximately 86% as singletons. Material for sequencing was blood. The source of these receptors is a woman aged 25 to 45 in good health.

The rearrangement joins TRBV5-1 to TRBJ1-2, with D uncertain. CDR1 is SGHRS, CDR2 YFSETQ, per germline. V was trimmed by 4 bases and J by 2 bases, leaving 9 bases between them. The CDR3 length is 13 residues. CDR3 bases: TGCGCCAGCAGCCCATCAGCCAACTATGGCTACACCTTC. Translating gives CASSPSANYGYTF.

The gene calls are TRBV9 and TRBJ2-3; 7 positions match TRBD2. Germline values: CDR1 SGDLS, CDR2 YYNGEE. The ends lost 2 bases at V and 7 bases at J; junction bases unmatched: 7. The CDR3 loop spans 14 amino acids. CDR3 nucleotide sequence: TGTGCCAGCAGCGTGGCGGGAGTGGCAAATACGCAGTATTTT. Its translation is CASSVAGVANTQYF.

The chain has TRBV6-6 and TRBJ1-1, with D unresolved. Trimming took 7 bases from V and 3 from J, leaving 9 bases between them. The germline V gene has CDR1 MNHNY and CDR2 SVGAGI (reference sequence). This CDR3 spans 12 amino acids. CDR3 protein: CASTHEYTEAFF. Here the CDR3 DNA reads TGTGCCAGCACCCACGAATACACTGAAGCTTTCTTT.

DNA for the CDR3: TGTGCCAGCAGCTTAGTGCTAGCGGGGGTGGTTGAGCAGTTCTTC. Protein: CASSLVLAGVVEQFF. The chain uses TRBV7-9 and TRBJ2-1, with TRBD2 identical over 10 bases. V gave up 1 base and J gave up 9 bases; unmatched junction bases: 6. Germline CDR1 and CDR2: SEHNR and FQNEAQ (reference sequence). The CDR3 has 15 amino acids. The full variable domain, completed using reference TRBV7-9 and TRBJ2-1, is DTGVSQNPRHKITKRGQNVTFRCDPISEHNRLYWYRQTLGQGPEFLTYFQNEAQLEKSRLLSDRFSAERPKGSFSTLEIQRTEQGDSAMYLCASSLVLAGVVEQFFGPGTRLTVL.

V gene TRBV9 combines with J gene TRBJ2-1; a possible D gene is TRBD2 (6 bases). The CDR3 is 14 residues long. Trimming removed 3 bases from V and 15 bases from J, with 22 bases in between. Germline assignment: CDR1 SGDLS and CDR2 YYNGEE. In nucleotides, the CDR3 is TGTGCCAGCAGCGAAACCCGGGACTCCTTGTTTGTGTTCTTC. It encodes CASSETRDSLFVFF.

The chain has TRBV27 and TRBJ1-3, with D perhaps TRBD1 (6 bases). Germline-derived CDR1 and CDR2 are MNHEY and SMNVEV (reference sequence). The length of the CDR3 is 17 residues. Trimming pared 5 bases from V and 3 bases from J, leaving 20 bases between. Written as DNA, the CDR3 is TGTGCCAGCAGTCCCAACCCACGGGGGGCGCATGGAAACACCATATATTTT. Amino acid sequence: CASSPNPRGAHGNTIYF.

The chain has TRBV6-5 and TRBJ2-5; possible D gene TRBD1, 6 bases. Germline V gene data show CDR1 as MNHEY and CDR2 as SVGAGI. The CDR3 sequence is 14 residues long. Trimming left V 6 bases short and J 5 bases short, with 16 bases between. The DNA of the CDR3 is TGTGCCAGCAGCCCCCCCGCAGGGGCGGAGACCCAGTACTTC. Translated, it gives CASSPPAGAETQYF.

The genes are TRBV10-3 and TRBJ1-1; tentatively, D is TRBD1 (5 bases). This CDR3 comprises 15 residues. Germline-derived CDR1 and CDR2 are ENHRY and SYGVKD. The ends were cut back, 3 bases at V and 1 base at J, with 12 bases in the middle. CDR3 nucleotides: TGTGCCATCAGTGAATCCGGGGGGACGAACACTGAAGCTTTCTTT. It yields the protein CAISESGGTNTEAFF.

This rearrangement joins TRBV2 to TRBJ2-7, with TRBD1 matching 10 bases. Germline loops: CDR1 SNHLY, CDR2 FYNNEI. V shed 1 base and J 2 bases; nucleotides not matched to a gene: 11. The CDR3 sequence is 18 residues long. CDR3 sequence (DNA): TGTGCCAGCAGTGAAGGTCCTGCAACCGGGACAGGGGCCTACGAGCAGTACTTC. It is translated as CASSEGPATGTGAYEQYF.

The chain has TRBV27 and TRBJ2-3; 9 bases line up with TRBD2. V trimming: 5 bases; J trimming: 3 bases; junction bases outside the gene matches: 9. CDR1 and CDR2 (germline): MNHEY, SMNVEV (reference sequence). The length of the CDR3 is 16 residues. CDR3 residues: CASSPYSGRWTDTQYF. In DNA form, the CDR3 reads TGTGCCAGCAGTCCATATAGCGGGAGATGGACAGATACGCAGTATTTT.

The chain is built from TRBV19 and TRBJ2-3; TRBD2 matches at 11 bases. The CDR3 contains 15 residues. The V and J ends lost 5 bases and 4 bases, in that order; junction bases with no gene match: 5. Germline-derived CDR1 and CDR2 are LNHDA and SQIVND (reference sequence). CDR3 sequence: CASSALLAGADTQYF. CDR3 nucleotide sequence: TGTGCCAGTAGTGCGTTACTAGCGGGGGCAGATACGCAGTATTTT. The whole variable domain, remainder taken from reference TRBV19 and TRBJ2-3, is DGGITQSPKYLFRKEGQNVTLSCEQNLNHDAMYWYRQDPGQGLRLIYYSQIVNDFQKGDIAEGYSVSREKKESFPLTVTSAQKNPTAFYLCASSALLAGADTQYFGPGTRLTVL.

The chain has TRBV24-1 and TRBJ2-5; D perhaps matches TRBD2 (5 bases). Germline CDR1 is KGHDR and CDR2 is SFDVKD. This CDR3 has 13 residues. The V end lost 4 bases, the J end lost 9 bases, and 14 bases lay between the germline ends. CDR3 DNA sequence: TGTGCCACCAGTGACTCACGGGATTGGGCCCAGTACTTC. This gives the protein CATSDSRDWAQYF.

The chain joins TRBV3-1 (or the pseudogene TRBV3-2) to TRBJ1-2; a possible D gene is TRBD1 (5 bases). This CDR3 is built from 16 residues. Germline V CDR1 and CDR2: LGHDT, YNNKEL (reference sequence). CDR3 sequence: CPTTQRPRRGGGGYTF. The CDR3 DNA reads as TGTCCCACCACCCAACGGCCACGACGGGGGGGAGGTGGCTACACCTTC.

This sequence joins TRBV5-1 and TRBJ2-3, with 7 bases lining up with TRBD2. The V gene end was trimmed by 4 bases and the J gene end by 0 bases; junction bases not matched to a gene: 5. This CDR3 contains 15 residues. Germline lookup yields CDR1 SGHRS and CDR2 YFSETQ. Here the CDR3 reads CASSPSGVSTDTQYF. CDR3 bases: TGCGCCAGCAGCCCCAGCGGGGTTAGCACAGATACGCAGTATTTT.

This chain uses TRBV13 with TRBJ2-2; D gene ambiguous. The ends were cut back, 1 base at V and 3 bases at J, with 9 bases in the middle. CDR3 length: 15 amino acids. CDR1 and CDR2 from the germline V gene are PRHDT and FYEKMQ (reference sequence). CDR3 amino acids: CASSLEADYTGELFF. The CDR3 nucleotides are TGTGCCAGCAGCTTAGAGGCAGATTACACCGGGGAGCTGTTTTTT.

Here the CDR3 reads CAAEGTENSPLHF. CDR3 sequence (DNA): TGTGCCGCCGAAGGGACAGAGAATTCACCCCTCCACTTT. The chain links TRBV28 to TRBJ1-6, with 7 positions matching TRBD1. This CDR3 comprises 13 residues. Per germline, CDR1 MDHEN and CDR2 SYDVKM. The V gene end was trimmed by 11 bases and the J gene end by 7 bases; junction bases not matched to a gene: 8.

CDR3 amino acids: CASSPGTDYGYTF. For the CDR3, the DNA is TGTGCCAGTAGCCCCGGGACGGATTATGGCTACACCTTC. This chain uses TRBV19 with TRBJ1-2; the D gene is possibly TRBD1 (5 bases). V was clipped by 6 bases and J by 5 bases, with 13 bases between them. Germline V gene sequence: CDR1 LNHDA, CDR2 SQIVND (reference sequence). The CDR3 is made up of 13 amino acids.

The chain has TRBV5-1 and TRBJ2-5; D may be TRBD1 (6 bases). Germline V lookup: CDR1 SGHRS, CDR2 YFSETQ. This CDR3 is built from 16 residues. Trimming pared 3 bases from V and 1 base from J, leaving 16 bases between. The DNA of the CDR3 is TGCGCCAGCAGCTCCCAGCCGACAGGACCCCAAGAGACCCAGTACTTC. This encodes CASSSQPTGPQETQYF.

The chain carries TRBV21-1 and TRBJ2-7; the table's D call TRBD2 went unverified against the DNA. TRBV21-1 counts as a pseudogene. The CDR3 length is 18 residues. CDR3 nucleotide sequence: TGTGCCAGCAGCAAAGCGAGGGTAGCGGGGGGGCAGTTTTACGAGCAGTACGTC. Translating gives CASSKARVAGGQFYEQYV.

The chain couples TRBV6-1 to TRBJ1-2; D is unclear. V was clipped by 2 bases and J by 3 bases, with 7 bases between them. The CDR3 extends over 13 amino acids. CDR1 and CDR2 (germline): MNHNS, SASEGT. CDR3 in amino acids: CASSESQDYGYTF. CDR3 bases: TGTGCCAGCAGTGAAAGTCAGGACTATGGCTACACCTTC.

CDR3 nucleotide sequence: TGTGCCAGCAGCTCCCCGGGGGAACCTCTAGGGGTCGAATTTAATTCACCCCTCCACTTT. This gives the protein CASSSPGEPLGVEFNSPLHF. The genes are TRBV28 and TRBJ1-6; the D gene is possibly TRBD1 (5 bases). Looked up from germline, CDR1 is MDHEN and CDR2 is SYDVKM. The CDR3 length is 20 residues. V dropped 6 bases and J dropped 6 bases, with 30 bases sitting between them.

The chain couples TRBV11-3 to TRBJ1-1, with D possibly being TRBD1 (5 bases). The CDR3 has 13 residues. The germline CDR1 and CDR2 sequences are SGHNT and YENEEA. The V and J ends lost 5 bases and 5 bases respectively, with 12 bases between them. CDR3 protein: CASSLPGGTEAFF. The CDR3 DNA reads TGTGCCAGCAGCCTCCCGGGGGGAACTGAAGCTTTCTTT.

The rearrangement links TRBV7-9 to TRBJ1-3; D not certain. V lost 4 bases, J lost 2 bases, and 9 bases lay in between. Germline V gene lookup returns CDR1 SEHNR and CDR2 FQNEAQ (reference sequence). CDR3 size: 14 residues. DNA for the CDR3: TGTGCCAGCAGCTCTACTGGGACTGGAAACACCATATATTTT. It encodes CASSSTGTGNTIYF.

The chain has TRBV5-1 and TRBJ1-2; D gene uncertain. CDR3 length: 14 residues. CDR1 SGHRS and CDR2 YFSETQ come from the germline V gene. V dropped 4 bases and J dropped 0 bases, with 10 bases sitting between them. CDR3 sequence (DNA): TGCGCCAGCAGCCCTACTGTAGCTAACTATGGCTACACCTTC. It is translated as CASSPTVANYGYTF.

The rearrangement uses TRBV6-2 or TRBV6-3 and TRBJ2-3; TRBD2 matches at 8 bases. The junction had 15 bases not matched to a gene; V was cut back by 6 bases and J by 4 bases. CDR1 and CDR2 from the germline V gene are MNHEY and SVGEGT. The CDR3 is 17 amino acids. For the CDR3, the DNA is TGTGCCAGCAGCAGAACCTCTAGCGGGCTATCAGCAGATACGCAGTATTTT. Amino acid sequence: CASSRTSSGLSADTQYF.

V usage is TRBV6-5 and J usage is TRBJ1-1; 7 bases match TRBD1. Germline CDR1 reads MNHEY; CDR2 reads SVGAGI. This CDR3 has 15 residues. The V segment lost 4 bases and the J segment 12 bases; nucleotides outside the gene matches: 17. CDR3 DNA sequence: TGTGCCAGCAGTTCCAATTTTCAGGGGGGGTCTAGGACTTTCTTT. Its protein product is CASSSNFQGGSRTFF.